The 7 T cell receptor beta chains given below trace back to one sample, sequenced in a study of OX40 agonist ivuxolimab in advanced cancers. Libraries were prepared by immunoSEQ multiplex PCR; TCRdb keeps only in-frame clonotypes and omits some of them. The repertoire consists of some 83,000 clones, with 75% to 95% occurring once and the leading ten covering roughly 8.9%. The sample here was CD4+ or CD8+ T cells sorted from blood, taken in a trial of the OX40 agonist ivuxolimab. These TCRs come from an adult with an advanced solid tumor such as melanoma, head and neck, liver or kidney cancer.

This chain links TRBV10-3 with TRBJ1-1; maybe TRBD1 (5 bases). This CDR3 has 15 amino acids. V was shortened by 0 bases and J by 8 bases, with 16 bases between the two germline ends. CDR1 ENHRY and CDR2 SYGVKD come from the germline V gene. CDR3 in amino acids: CAISESRTRIGEAFF. For the CDR3, the DNA is TGTGCCATCAGTGAGTCGAGGACACGGATCGGGGAAGCTTTCTTT.

This clone was recorded a few times. The V call is TRBV9, the J call TRBJ1-1; D call uncertain. CDR1 SGDLS and CDR2 YYNGEE come from the germline V gene. Trimming stripped 0 bases from V and 3 bases from J, with 6 bases between. This CDR3 is built from 13 residues. The CDR3 reads CASSVVGDTEAFF. CDR3 nucleotides: TGTGCCAGCAGCGTAGTTGGCGACACTGAAGCTTTCTTT. Based on the CDR3 plus reference TRBV9 and TRBJ1-1, the full variable domain is DSGVTQTPKHLITATGQRVTLRCSPRSGDLSVYWYQQSLDQGLQFLIQYYNGEERAKGNILERFSAQQFPDLHSELNLSSLELGDSALYFCASSVVGDTEAFFGQGTRLTVV.

Comments on this clone: This CDR3 is also generated by other DNA sequences in the sample. The genes are TRBV27 and TRBJ1-1, with unresolved D. This CDR3 contains 11 residues. V shed 4 bases and J shed 4 bases, with 4 bases lying between them. Germline CDR1 reads MNHEY; CDR2 reads SMNVEV (reference sequence). In nucleotides, the CDR3 is TGTGCCAGCAGTTGGGGCACTGAAGCTTTCTTT. Translated: CASSWGTEAFF.

The rearrangement uses TRBV9 and TRBJ2-1; 8 positions match TRBD1. Germline loops: CDR1 SGDLS, CDR2 YYNGEE. V dropped 8 bases and J dropped 7; count of bases not matched to a gene: 14. The CDR3 consists of 15 residues. The CDR3 loop reads CARLETGGVLNEQFF. In nucleotides, the CDR3 is TGTGCCAGGTTAGAAACAGGGGGTGTTTTAAATGAGCAGTTCTTC.

The chain uses TRBV28 and TRBJ2-1; TRBD2 aligns across 9 bases. The ends lost 5 bases at V and 4 bases at J; junction bases unmatched: 6. CDR3 size: 15 residues. Germline-derived CDR1 and CDR2 are MDHEN and SYDVKM. CDR3 nucleotide sequence: TGTGCCAGCAGTCCCCTAGCGGGGAGGTACAATGAGCAGTTCTTC. This sequence encodes CASSPLAGRYNEQFF.

The gene calls are TRBV4-3 and TRBJ2-1; D possibly corresponds to TRBD2 (6 bases). The CDR3 consists of 15 residues. Germline V lookup: CDR1 LGHNA, CDR2 YSLEER. Trimming stripped 5 bases from V and 7 bases from J, with 18 bases between. The CDR3 sequence is CASSWGTGVGNEQFF. The CDR3 DNA follows: TGCGCCAGCAGCTGGGGGACTGGAGTGGGAAATGAGCAGTTCTTC.

This clone was seen once. The rearrangement uses TRBV27 and TRBJ2-1; D gene uncertain. There are 14 residues in the CDR3. Germline CDR1 MNHEY, CDR2 SMNVEV (reference sequence). V lost 3 bases, J lost 2 bases, and 8 bases lay in between. The CDR3 DNA sequence: TGTGCCAGCAGTTTCCGTGGAACCTACAATGAGCAGTTCTTC. Its translation: CASSFRGTYNEQFF.